This T cell receptor (beta chain) was identified in a study of blood T cell repertoires in COVID-19. The wider study: There were acute and convalescent COVID-19 samples, and they came from the United States, Italy and Spain. Sample material is recorded as cDNA or gDNA derived from T cells, B-cell-depleted T cells, or PBMCs.

In the authors' workflow: Reference gene primer amplification gave nucleated cell count estimates. Produced via immunoSEQ multiplex PCR; TCRdb's table is partial and in-frame only. For V, J and clone size, that table is used; D and trimming come from the DNA. In the table there are under 300,000 clones, about 88% of which are singletons. The V gene's germline CDR1 is LNHNV and CDR2 YYDKDF (reference sequence). The CDR3 loop spans 17 amino acids. After removal of 5 bases from V and 0 bases from J, the junction contained 11 bases not matched to a gene. Followed over time, Seattle patients had been enrolled while infection was active. This clone was found a few times.

Source material: peripheral blood. V is TRBV15 and J is TRBJ1-2; 8 nucleotides line up with TRBD1. The receptor was isolated from a woman aged 70 to 79 with COVID-19, enrolled during active disease. The CDR3 loop is CATSGSGRGPSNYGYTF. The CDR3, as DNA: TGTGCCACCAGCGGTAGCGGCAGGGGGCCTTCTAACTATGGCTACACCTTC.